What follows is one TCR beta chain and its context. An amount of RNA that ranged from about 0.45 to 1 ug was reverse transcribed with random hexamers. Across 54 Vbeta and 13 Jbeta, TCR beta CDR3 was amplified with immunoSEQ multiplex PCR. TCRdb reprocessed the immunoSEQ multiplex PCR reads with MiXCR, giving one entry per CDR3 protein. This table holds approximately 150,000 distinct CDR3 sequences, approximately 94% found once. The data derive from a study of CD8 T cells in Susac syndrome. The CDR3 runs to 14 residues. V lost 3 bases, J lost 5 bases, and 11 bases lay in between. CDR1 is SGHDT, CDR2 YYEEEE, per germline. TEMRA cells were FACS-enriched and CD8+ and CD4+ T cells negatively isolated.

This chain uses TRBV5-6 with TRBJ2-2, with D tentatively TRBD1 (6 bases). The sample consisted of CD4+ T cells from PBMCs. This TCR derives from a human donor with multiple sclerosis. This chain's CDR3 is CASSWNRVTGELFF. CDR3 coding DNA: TGTGCCAGCAGCTGGAACAGGGTTACCGGGGAGCTGTTTTTT.